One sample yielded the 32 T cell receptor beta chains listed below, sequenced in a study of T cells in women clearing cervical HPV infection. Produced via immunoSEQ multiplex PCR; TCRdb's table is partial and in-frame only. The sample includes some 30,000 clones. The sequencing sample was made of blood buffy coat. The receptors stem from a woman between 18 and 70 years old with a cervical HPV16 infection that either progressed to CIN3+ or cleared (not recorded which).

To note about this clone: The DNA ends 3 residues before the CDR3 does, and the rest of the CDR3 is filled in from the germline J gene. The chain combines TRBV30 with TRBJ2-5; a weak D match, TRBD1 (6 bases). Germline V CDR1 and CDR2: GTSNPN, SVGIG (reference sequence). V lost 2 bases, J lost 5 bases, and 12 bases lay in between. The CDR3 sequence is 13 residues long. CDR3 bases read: TGTGCCTGGAGTCACCAGGGGCCGGAGACC. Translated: CAWSHQGPET. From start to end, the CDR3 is CAWSHQGPETQYF.

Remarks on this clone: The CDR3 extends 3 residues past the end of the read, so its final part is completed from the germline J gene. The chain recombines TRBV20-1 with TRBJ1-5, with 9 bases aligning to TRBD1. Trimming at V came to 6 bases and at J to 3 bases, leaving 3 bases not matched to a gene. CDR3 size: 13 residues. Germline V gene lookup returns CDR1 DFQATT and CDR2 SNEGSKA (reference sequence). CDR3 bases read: TGCAGTGCAGACAGGGGGATCAATCAGCCC. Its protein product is CSADRGINQP. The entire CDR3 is CSADRGINQPQHF.

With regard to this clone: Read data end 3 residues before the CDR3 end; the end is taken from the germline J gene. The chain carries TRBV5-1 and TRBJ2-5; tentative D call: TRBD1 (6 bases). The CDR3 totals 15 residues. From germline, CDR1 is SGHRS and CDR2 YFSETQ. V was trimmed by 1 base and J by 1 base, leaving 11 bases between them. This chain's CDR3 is CASSLIRGSQETQYF. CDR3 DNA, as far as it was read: TGCGCCAGCAGCTTGATCAGGGGTTCCCAAGAGACC.

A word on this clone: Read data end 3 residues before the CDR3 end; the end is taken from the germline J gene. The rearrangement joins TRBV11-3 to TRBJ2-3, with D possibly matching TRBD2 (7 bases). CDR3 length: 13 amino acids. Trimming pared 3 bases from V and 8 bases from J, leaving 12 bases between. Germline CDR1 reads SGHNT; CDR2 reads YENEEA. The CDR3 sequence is CASSFRGAGTQYF. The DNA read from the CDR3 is TGTGCCAGCAGCTTCCGGGGGGCAGGTACG.

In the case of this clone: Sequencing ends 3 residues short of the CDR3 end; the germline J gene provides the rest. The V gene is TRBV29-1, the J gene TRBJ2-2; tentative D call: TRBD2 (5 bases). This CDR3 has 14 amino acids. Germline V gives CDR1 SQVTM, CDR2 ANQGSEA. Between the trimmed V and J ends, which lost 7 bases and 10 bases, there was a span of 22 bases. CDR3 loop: CSATGLGLNSELFF. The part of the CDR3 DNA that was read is TGCAGCGCTACCGGACTGGGATTGAATTCGGAG.

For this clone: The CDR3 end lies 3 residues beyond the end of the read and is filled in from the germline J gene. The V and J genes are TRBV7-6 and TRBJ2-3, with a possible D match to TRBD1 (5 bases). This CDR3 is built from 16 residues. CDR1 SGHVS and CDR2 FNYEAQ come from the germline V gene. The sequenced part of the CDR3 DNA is TGTGCCAGCAGCTTATCCCCCCCCAGGGCCAATCAGCCG. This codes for CASSLSPPRANQP. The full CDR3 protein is CASSLSPPRANQPQYF.

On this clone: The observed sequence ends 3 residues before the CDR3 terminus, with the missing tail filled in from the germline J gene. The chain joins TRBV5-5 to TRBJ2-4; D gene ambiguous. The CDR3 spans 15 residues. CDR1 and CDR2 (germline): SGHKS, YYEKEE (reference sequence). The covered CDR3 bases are TGTGCCAGCAGCCCCCGGCTACTAAATAACTATGGT. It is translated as CASSPRLLNNYG. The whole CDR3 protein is CASSPRLLNNYGQYF.

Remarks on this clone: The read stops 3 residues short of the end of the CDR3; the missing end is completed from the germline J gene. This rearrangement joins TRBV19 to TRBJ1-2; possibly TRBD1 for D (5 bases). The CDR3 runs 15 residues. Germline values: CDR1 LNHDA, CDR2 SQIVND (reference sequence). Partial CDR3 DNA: TGTGCCAGTAGTATAAGGGGCAGGAACTCCTACGAC. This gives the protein CASSIRGRNSYD. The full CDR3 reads CASSIRGRNSYDYTF.

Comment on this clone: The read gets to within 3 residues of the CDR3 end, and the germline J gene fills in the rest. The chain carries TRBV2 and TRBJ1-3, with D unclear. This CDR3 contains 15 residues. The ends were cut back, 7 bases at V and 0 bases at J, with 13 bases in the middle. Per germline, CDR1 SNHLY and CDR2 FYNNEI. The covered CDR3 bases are TGTGCCAGCAATAACGGTCCTATCTCTGGAAACACC. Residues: CASNNGPISGNT. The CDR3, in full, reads CASNNGPISGNTIYF.

This chain's CDR3 is CSARDQQPQHF. CDR3 DNA (partial): TGCAGTGCTAGAGATCAACAGCCC. The rearrangement uses TRBV20-1 and TRBJ1-5; the D is unclear. The read terminates 3 residues ahead of where the CDR3 ends, so the germline J gene completes it. This CDR3 is built from 11 residues. Per germline, CDR1 DFQATT and CDR2 SNEGSKA (reference sequence). Between the trimmed V and J ends, which lost 0 bases and 7 bases, there was a span of 4 bases.

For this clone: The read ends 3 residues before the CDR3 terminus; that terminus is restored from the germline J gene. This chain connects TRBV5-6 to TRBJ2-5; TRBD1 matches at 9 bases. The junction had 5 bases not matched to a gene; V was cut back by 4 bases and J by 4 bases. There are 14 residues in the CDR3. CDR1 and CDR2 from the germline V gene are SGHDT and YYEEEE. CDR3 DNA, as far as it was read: TGTGCCAGCAGCACCGGGACAGGGTTAGAGACC. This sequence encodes CASSTGTGLET. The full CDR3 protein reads CASSTGTGLETQYF. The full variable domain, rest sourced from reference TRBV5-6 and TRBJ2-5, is DAGVTQSPTHLIKTRGQQVTLRCSPKSGHDTVSWYQQALGQGPQFIFQYYEEEERQRGNFPDRFSGHQFPNYSSELNVNALLLGDSALYLCASSTGTGLETQYFGPGTRLLVL.

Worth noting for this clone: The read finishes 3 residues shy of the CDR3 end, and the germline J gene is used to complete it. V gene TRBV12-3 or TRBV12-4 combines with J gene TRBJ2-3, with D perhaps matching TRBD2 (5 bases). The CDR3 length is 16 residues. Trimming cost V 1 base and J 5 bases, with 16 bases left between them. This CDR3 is CASSLGALLSGDTQYF. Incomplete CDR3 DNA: TGTGCCAGCAGTTTAGGAGCCCTCCTGAGCGGAGATACG.

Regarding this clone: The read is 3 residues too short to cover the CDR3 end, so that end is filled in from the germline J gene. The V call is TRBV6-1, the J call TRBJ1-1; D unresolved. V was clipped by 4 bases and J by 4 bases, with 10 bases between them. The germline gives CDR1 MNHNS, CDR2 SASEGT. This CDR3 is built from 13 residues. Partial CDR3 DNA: TGTGCCAGCAGTGTACAGCCAGCCACTGAA. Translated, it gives CASSVQPATE. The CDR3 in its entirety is CASSVQPATEAFF.

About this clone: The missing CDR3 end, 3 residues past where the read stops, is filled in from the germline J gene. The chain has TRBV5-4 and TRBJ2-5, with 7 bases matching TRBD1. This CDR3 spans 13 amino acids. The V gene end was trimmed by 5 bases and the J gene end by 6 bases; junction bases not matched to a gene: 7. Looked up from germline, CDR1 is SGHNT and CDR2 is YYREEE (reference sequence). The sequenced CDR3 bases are TGTGCCAGCAGTTATGACAGGGACCAGACC. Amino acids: CASSYDRDQT. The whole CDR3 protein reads CASSYDRDQTQYF.

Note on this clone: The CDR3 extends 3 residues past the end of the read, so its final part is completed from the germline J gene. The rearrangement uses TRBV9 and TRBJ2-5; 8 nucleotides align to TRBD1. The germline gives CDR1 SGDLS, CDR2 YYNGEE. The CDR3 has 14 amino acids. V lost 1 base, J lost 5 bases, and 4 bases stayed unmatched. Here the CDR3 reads CASSVQGASETQYF. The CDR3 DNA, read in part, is TGTGCCAGCAGCGTACAGGGGGCCTCCGAGACC.

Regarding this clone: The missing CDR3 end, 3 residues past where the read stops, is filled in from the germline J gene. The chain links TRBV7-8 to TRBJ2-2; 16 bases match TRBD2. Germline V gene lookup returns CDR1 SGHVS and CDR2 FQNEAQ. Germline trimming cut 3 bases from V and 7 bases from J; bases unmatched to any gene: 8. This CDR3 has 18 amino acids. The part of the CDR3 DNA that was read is TGTGCCAGCAGCTTCAAATCGGGACTAGCGGGGGGGGGCGGGGAG. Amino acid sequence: CASSFKSGLAGGGGE. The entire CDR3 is CASSFKSGLAGGGGELFF.

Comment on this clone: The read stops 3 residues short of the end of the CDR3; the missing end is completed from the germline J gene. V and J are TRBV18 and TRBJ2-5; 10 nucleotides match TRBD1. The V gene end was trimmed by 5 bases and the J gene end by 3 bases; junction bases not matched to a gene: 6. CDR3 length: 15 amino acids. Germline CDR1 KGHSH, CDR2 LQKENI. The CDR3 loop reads CASSSRQGAEETQYF. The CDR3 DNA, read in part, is TGTGCCAGCTCATCGCGACAGGGGGCAGAAGAGACC.

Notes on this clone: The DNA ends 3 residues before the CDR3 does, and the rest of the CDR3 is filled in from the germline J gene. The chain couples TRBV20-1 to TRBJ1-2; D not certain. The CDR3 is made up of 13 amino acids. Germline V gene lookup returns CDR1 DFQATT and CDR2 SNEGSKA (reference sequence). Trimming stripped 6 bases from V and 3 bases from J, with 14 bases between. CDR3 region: CSALRRRDYGYTF. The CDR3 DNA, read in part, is TGCAGTGCCCTGAGGAGAAGGGACTATGGC.

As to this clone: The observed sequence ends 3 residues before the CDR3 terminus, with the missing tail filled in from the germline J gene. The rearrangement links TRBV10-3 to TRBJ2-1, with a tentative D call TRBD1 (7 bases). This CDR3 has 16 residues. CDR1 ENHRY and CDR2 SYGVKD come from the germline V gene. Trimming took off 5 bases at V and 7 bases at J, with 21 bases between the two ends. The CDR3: CAISPLGGGKRNEQFF. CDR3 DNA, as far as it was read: TGTGCCATCAGTCCGTTAGGAGGGGGCAAGAGGAATGAG.

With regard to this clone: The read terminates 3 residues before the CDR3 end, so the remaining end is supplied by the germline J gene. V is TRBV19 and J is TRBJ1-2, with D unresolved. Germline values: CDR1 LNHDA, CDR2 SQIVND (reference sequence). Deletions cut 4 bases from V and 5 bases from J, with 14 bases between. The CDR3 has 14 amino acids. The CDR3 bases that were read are TGTGCCAGTAGTAGGCCCCAAGTGCGGTATGGC. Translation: CASSRPQVRYG. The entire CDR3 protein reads CASSRPQVRYGYTF.

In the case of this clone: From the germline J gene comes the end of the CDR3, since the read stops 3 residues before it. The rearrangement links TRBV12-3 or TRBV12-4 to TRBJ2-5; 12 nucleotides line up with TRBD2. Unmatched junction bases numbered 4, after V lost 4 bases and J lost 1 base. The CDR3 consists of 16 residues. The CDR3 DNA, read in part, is TGTGCCAGCAGTTCCCTAGCGGGGGGGCCCCAAGAGACC. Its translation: CASSSLAGGPQET. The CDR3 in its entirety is CASSSLAGGPQETQYF.

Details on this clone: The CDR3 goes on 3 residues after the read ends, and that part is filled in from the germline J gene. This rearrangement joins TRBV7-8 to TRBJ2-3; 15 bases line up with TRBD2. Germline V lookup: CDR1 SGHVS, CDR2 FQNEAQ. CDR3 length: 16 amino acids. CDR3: CASSPGLAGGQETQYF. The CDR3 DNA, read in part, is TGTGCCAGCAGCCCTGGACTAGCGGGGGGGCAGGAGACG. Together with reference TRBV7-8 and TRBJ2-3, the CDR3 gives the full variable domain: GAGVSQSPRYKVAKRGQDVALRCDPISGHVSLFWYQQALGQGPEFLTYFQNEAQLDKSGLPSDRFFAERPEGSVSTLKIQRTQQEDSAVYLCASSPGLAGGQETQYFGPGTRLTVL.

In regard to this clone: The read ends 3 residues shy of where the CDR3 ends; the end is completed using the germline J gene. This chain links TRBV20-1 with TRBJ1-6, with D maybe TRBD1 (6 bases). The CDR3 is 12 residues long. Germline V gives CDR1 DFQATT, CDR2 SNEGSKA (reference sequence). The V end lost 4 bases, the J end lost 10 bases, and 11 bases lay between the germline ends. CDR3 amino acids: CSAIQGSSPLHF. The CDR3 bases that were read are TGCAGTGCTATACAGGGTTCCTCACCC.

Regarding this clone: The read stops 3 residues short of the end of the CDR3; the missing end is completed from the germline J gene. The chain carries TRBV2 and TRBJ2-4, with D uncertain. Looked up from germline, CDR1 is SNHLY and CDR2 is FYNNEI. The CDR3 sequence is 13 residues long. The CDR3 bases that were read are TGTGCCAGCAGAAGCCAAGCCCGCGTTGGT. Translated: CASRSQARVG. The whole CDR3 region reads CASRSQARVGQYF.

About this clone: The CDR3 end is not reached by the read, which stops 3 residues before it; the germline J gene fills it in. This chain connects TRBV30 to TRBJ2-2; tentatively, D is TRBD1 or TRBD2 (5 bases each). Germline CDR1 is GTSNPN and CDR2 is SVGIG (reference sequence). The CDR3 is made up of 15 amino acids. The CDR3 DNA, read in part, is TGTGCCTGGAGTGGGAGGACACTCTTAGATGAAAAG. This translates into CAWSGRTLLDEK. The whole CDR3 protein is CAWSGRTLLDEKLFF. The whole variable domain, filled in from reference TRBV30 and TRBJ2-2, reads SQTIHQWPATLVQPVGSPLSLECTVEGTSNPNLYWYRQAAGRGLQLLFYSVGIGQISSEVPQNLSASRPQDRQFILSSKKLLLSDSGFYLCAWSGRTLLDEKLFFGEGSRLTVL.

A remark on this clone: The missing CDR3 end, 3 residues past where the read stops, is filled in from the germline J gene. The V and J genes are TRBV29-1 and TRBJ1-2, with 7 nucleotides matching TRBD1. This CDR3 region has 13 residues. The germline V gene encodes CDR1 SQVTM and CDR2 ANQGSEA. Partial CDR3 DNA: TGCAGCGCTAGGGGACAGAACACAGATACC. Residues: CSARGQNTDT. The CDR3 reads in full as CSARGQNTDTYTF.

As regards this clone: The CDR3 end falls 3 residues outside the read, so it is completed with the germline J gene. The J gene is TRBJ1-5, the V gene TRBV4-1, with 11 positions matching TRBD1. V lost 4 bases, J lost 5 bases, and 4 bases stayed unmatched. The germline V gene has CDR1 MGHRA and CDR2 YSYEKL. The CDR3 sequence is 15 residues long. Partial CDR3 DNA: TGCGCCAGCAGCCTAGGACAGGGGGCACATCAGCCC. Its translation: CASSLGQGAHQP. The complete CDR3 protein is CASSLGQGAHQPQHF.

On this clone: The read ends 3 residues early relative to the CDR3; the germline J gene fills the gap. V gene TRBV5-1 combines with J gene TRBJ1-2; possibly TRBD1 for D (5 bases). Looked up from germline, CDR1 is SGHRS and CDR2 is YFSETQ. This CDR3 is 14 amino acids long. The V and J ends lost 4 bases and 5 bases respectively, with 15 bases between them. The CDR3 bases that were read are TGCGCCAGCAGCGCCGACAGCTGGAATTATGGC. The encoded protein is CASSADSWNYG. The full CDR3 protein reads CASSADSWNYGYTF.

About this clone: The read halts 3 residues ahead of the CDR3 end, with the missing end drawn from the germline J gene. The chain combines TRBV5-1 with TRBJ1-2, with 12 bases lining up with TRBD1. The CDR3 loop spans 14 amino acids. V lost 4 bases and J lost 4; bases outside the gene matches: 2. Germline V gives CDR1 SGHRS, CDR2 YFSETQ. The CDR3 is CASSGGQGAYGYTF. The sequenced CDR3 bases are TGCGCCAGCAGCGGGGGACAGGGGGCCTATGGC.

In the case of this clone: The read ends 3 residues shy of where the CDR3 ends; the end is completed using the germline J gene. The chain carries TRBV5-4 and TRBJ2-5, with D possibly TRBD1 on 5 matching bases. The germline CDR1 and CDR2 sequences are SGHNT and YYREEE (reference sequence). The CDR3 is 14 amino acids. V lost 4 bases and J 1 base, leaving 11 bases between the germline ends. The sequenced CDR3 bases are TGTGCCAGCAGCCCCGGACAACCCCAAGAGACC. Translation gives CASSPGQPQET. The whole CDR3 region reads CASSPGQPQETQYF.

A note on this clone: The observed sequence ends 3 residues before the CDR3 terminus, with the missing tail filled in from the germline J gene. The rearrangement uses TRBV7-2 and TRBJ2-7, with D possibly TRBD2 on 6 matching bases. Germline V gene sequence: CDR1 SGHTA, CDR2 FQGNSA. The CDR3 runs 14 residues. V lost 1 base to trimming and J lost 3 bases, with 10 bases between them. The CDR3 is CASSLGLDDYEQYF. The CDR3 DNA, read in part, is TGTGCCAGCAGCTTAGGACTAGACGACTACGAG.

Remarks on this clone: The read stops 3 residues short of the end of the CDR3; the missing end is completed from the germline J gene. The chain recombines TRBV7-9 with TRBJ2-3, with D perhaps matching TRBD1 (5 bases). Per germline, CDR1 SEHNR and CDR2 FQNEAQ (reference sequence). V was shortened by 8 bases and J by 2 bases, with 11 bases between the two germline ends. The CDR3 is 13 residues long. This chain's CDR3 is CASGRGNTDTQYF. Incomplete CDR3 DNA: TGTGCCAGCGGAAGGGGAAACACAGATACG.